A single T cell receptor (beta chain) is shown here with its context. The protocol was immunoSEQ multiplex PCR, while the TCRdb copy is restricted to in-frame clones and leaves out a portion. The sample lists about 120,000 clones, roughly 94% occurring once. The data were taken from a study of siplizumab effects on memory and regulatory T cells. The CDR3 spans 14 residues. Per germline, CDR1 ENHRY and CDR2 SYGVKD. The V segment lost 2 bases and the J segment 3 bases; nucleotides outside the gene matches: 3. Sequenced: non-Treg CD4+ T cells sorted from blood. The receptor was derived from a human donor in good health. V is TRBV10-3 and J is TRBJ1-1; TRBD1 matches at 7 bases. The CDR3 bases are TGTGCCATCAGTGAGACAGGGGTCGACACTGAAGCTTTCTTT. It codes for CAISETGVDTEAFF.